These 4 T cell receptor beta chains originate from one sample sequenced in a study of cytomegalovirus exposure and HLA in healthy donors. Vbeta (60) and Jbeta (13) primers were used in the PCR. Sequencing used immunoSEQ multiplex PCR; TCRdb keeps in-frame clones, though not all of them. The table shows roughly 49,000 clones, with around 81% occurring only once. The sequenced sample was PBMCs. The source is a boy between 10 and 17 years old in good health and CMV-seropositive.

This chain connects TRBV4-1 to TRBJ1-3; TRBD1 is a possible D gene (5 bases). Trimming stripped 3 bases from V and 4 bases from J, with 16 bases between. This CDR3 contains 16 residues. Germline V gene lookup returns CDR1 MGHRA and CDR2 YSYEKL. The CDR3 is CASSHVLSGKGNTIYF. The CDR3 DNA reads TGCGCCAGCAGCCATGTCCTTTCAGGGAAGGGAAACACCATATATTTT.

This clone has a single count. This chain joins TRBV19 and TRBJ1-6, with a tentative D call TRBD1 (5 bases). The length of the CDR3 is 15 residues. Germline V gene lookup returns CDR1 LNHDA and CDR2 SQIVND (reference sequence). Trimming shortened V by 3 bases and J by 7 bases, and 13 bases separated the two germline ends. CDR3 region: CASSMEGLRNSPLHF. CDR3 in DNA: TGTGCCAGTAGTATGGAGGGGTTGCGGAATTCACCCCTCCACTTT.

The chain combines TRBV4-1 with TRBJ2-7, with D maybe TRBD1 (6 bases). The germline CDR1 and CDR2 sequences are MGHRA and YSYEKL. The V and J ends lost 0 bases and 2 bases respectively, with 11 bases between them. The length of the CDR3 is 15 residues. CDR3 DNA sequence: TGCGCCAGCAGCCAAGAGTGGCAGGGGACCTACGAGCAGTACTTC. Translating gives CASSQEWQGTYEQYF.

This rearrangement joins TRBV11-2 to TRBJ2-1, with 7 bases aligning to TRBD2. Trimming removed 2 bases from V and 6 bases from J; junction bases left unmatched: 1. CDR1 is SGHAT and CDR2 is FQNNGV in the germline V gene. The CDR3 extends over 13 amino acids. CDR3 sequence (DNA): TGTGCCAGCAGCTTATGGGGGGGCAATGAGCAGTTCTTC. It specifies CASSLWGGNEQFF.